This is a list of T cell receptor beta chains from one sample in a study of blood T cell repertoires in COVID-19. Sequencing was performed with immunoSEQ multiplex PCR; in TCRdb, only in-frame clones are kept and a portion is missing. Seen here are 300,000 or so clones, 85% to 90% observed once, and the top ten hold 2.5% to 3%. Sequenced sample: peripheral blood. These receptors all stem from a young woman with COVID-19, enrolled during active disease. The conserved cysteine and the conserved F or W are not part of the CDR3 here. Only some rows state a clone size, as once, few, many or a class for expanded clones.

size	V	J	CDR3
NA	TRBV7-9	TRBJ1-2	ASSRTGGADYGYT
NA	TRBV6-5	TRBJ1-3	ASINGNTIY
few	TRBV10-3	TRBJ1-2	AISESKSVHLLDGYT
once	TRBV29-1	TRBJ1-1	SVEDPVSEAF
NA	TRBV9	TRBJ2-3	ASSVVGGSGDTQY
NA	TRBV30	TRBJ1-4	AWRITTNEKLF
NA	TRBV30	TRBJ1-3	AWSGTVGNTIY
NA	TRBV7-9	TRBJ2-2	ASSWLGQVGDTGELF
NA	TRBV25-1	TRBJ2-5	ASSEWVSGGETQY
NA	TRBV5-1	TRBJ2-5	ASSPLPGQGQETQY
NA	TRBV2	TRBJ2-2	ASSVTNSGELF
NA	TRBV6-5	TRBJ2-7	ASSGGTGEYEQY
NA	TRBV29-1	TRBJ1-1	SVQGQGGTEAF
NA	TRBV2	TRBJ2-5	ASTASGRPGETQY
NA	TRBV6-2/TRBV6-3	TRBJ1-5	ASSYLPGRDNQPQH
NA	TRBV18	TRBJ2-1	ASSPGLAGVGEQF
NA	TRBV7-6	TRBJ2-5	ASSLYAEETQY
NA	TRBV7-9	TRBJ1-2	ASSRTVLVSYT
few	TRBV19	TRBJ1-5	ASSPRDRGDQPQH
NA	TRBV14	TRBJ1-2	ASSQSGQGADGYT
NA	TRBV10-3	TRBJ2-2	AIGQGRVSFTNTGELF
NA	TRBV18	TRBJ2-1	ASSLAGQGNEQF
NA	TRBV20-1	TRBJ2-1	SASSLAGTYEQF
NA	TRBV12-3/TRBV12-4	TRBJ1-5	ASSLQGTQPQH
once	TRBV4-2	TRBJ2-3	ASSLIAANTDTQY
NA	TRBV4-1	TRBJ1-3	ASSQVATTQGSGNTIY
NA	TRBV10-3	TRBJ2-5	AISDGTAGETQY
NA	TRBV18	TRBJ2-7	ASSPGAGYEQY
NA	TRBV3-1/TRBV3-2	TRBJ2-6	ASTPNGRRSGANVLT
NA	TRBV15	TRBJ1-5	ATSDRDDQPQH
NA	TRBV9	TRBJ2-3	ASSPDGRIAADTQY
few	TRBV19	TRBJ1-1	ASSYRFDPEAF
NA	TRBV10-3	TRBJ1-1	AISESGPEAF
once	TRBV10-1	TRBJ2-7	ASSETGVSYEQY
NA	TRBV29-1	TRBJ1-1	SVTGNTEAF
NA	TRBV11-3	TRBJ2-1	ASSLDTGPYNEQF
NA	TRBV5-8	TRBJ1-5	ASSTGQGRLSNQPQH
NA	TRBV29-1	TRBJ2-4	SARGQGQNIQY
NA	TRBV6-1	TRBJ1-1	ASSEAGQDRGAF
NA	TRBV6-4	TRBJ1-1	ASRREMNTEAF
many	TRBV19	TRBJ2-1	ASSMLAQIGSYNEQF
NA	TRBV3-1/TRBV3-2	TRBJ2-5	ASRLGLAGRETQY
NA	TRBV11-2	TRBJ2-7	ASSPGLAGSYEQY
NA	TRBV14	TRBJ2-3	ASSVFSGFGGTDTQY
NA	TRBV3-1/TRBV3-2	TRBJ1-5	ASSAGQDNQPQH
NA	TRBV3-1/TRBV3-2	TRBJ2-3	ASSQVLGVVTDTQY
NA	TRBV6-5	TRBJ2-1	ASISAAGGPGEQF
NA	TRBV6-2/TRBV6-3	TRBJ2-3	ASSYSGLAGVTDTQY
NA	TRBV11-3	TRBJ2-1	ASSLGGLAGGSYNEQF
NA	TRBV11-2	TRBJ1-1	ASSSTGRAEAF
NA	TRBV5-4	TRBJ2-1	ASRADRGIYNEQF
NA	TRBV27	TRBJ1-1	ASSLLGGPEAF